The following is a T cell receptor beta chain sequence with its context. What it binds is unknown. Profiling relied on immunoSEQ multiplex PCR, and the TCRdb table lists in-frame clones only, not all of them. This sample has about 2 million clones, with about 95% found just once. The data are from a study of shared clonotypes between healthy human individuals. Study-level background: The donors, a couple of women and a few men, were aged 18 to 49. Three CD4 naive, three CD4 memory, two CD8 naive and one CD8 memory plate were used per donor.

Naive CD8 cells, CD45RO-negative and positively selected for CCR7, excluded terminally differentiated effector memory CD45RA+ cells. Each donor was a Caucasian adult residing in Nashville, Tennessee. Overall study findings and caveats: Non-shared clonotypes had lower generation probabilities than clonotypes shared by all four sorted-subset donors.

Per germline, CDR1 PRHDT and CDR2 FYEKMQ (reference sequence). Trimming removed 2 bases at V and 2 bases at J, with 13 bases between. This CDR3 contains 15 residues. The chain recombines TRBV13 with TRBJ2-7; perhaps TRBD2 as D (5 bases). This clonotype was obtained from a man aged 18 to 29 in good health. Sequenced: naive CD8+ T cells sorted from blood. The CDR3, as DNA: TGTGCCAGCAGCTTAAGTCCTACGGGAACCTACGAGCAGTACTTC. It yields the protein CASSLSPTGTYEQYF.